This record looks at one T cell receptor beta chain sequence and its context. Its antigen is not identified. The samples comprised 1-10 million cryopreserved PBMC ahead of DNA extraction. The libraries were made with immunoSEQ v3.0 at survey level. Clones were sequenced by immunoSEQ multiplex PCR, and TCRdb holds only the in-frame ones, with some missing. The table includes approximately 23,000 clones, roughly four fifths detected once. The sample comes from a study of long-term antiretroviral therapy in people with HIV. The V gene's germline CDR1 is SEHNR and CDR2 FQNEAQ (reference sequence). CDR3 size: 14 residues. V gave up 0 bases and J gave up 5 bases, with 11 bases separating them. Study-wide results and caveats: No data on ART adherence, viral resistance or therapy changes. Specimens of blood were obtained during 2004 to 2017, possibly under older ART regimens. Repertoire dominance by clones expanded before ART was seen at all time points.

The sequence came from a man aged 25-45 years with HIV. Specimen: unsorted PBMCs, collected 1.5 years after starting antiretroviral therapy. This chain joins TRBV7-9 and TRBJ2-7; D could derive from TRBD1 or TRBD2 (5 bases each). The CDR3 spells CASSLAGEWDEQYF. The CDR3 DNA reads TGTGCCAGCAGCTTAGCGGGGGAATGGGACGAGCAGTACTTC. The whole variable domain, filled in from reference TRBV7-9 and TRBJ2-7, reads DTGVSQNPRHKITKRGQNVTFRCDPISEHNRLYWYRQTLGQGPEFLTYFQNEAQLEKSRLLSDRFSAERPKGSFSTLEIQRTEQGDSAMYLCASSLAGEWDEQYFGPGTRLTVT.